This T cell receptor beta chain was obtained from a study of CD8+ T cells in alopecia areata. Background on the study: In an open-label trial, patients got 5 to 10 mg tofacitinib twice daily. Study-level results: Greater clonality was observed in lesional scalp samples, especially alopecia totalis/universalis, versus normal scalp.

Lesional scalp punch biopsies and peripheral blood were collected from alopecia areata patients. TCR sequencing used cDNA made by reverse transcription of extracted RNA. Sequencing used immunoSEQ multiplex PCR; TCRdb keeps in-frame clones, though not all of them. The table includes some 170,000 clones, 50% to 60% detected once. CDR3 length: 18 amino acids. The germline V gene encodes CDR1 SGHTA and CDR2 FQGNSA. Trimming removed 0 bases from V and 0 bases from J, with 12 bases in between. This clone was counted only a few times. The target antigen is unknown. The sample here was CD4+ T cells sorted from blood, taken at week 0. The clonotype comes from a human donor with alopecia areata. The genes are TRBV7-2 and TRBJ2-6, with D possibly matching TRBD2 (6 bases). This CDR3 is CASSLAGTFRSGANVLTF. The CDR3 bases are TGTGCCAGCAGCTTAGCCGGGACTTTCCGCTCTGGGGCCAACGTCCTGACTTTC.